The rows below give T cell receptor beta chains drawn from one sample of a study of blood T cell repertoires in COVID-19. Here immunoSEQ multiplex PCR was the method, and the copy in TCRdb shows in-frame clones only, minus some. This sample has around 50,000 clones; about 83% occur once, and the top ten carry over 12%. The specimen sequenced was peripheral blood. All receptors come from a human donor in a cohort sampled during active COVID-19. CDR3s include the opening cysteine and the closing phenylalanine or tryptophan. Fields, in order: J gene, D gene, clone size, V gene, CDR3 protein, CDR3 DNA. A D gene is named only where the DNA matches it firmly. The size field is filled for only some rows; it gives once, few, many or a size class.

j_call: TRBJ2-1
d_call: .
clone_size: .
v_call: TRBV2
cdr3_aa: CASSQWTGGVNEQFF
cdr3_nt: TGTGCCAGCAGTCAGTGGACAGGCGGGGTCAATGAGCAGTTCTTC

j_call: TRBJ2-5
d_call: .
clone_size: .
v_call: TRBV9
cdr3_aa: CASSVGGIGETQYF
cdr3_nt: TGTGCCAGCAGCGTAGGAGGGATTGGGGAGACCCAGTACTTC

j_call: TRBJ2-5
d_call: .
clone_size: .
v_call: TRBV7-2
cdr3_aa: CASSLDRQAIETQYF
cdr3_nt: TGTGCCAGCAGCTTAGACCGACAGGCAATTGAGACCCAGTACTTC

j_call: TRBJ2-7
d_call: TRBD1
clone_size: .
v_call: TRBV7-3
cdr3_aa: CASSLGQPKLYEQYF
cdr3_nt: TGTGCCAGCAGCCTGGGACAGCCGAAACTCTACGAGCAGTACTTC

j_call: TRBJ2-3
d_call: .
clone_size: .
v_call: TRBV9
cdr3_aa: CASSSERSTDTQYF
cdr3_nt: TGTGCCAGCAGCTCCGAGCGGAGCACAGATACGCAGTATTTT

j_call: TRBJ2-1
d_call: .
clone_size: once
v_call: TRBV5-1
cdr3_aa: CASSLDVTSSYEQFF
cdr3_nt: TGCGCCAGCAGCTTGGACGTGACTAGTAGTTATGAGCAGTTCTTC

j_call: TRBJ1-2
d_call: TRBD1
clone_size: .
v_call: TRBV11-2
cdr3_aa: CASSLQAGGKYGYTF
cdr3_nt: TGTGCCAGCAGCTTACAGGCAGGGGGCAAGTATGGCTACACCTTC

j_call: TRBJ2-7
d_call: TRBD2
clone_size: .
v_call: TRBV15
cdr3_aa: CATSRGEGFYEQYF
cdr3_nt: TGTGCCACCAGCAGAGGGGAGGGGTTCTACGAGCAGTACTTC

j_call: TRBJ2-5
d_call: .
clone_size: .
v_call: TRBV7-2
cdr3_aa: CASSLKGGHKTQYF
cdr3_nt: TGTGCCAGCAGCTTAAAGGGGGGGCATAAGACCCAGTACTTC

j_call: TRBJ1-6
d_call: TRBD1
clone_size: few
v_call: TRBV5-6
cdr3_aa: CASSQGDGRDSPLHF
cdr3_nt: TGTGCCAGCAGCCAGGGGGATGGCCGGGATTCGCCCCTCCACTTT

j_call: TRBJ2-1
d_call: TRBD2
clone_size: .
v_call: TRBV7-2
cdr3_aa: CASRRLAGEYGEQFF
cdr3_nt: TGTGCCAGCAGGCGACTAGCGGGAGAGTACGGTGAGCAGTTCTTC

j_call: TRBJ2-3
d_call: TRBD1
clone_size: .
v_call: TRBV19
cdr3_aa: CASRKQGALFTDTQYF
cdr3_nt: TGTGCCAGTAGAAAACAGGGGGCCTTATTCACAGATACGCAGTATTTT

j_call: TRBJ2-7
d_call: TRBD1
clone_size: .
v_call: TRBV6-5
cdr3_aa: CASKTGRDEQYF
cdr3_nt: TGTGCCAGCAAGACAGGGCGCGACGAGCAGTACTTC

j_call: TRBJ2-3
d_call: .
clone_size: .
v_call: TRBV5-1
cdr3_aa: CASSLGREADTQYF
cdr3_nt: TGCGCCAGCAGCTTGGGGAGGGAGGCAGATACGCAGTATTTT

j_call: TRBJ1-3
d_call: .
clone_size: .
v_call: TRBV5-1
cdr3_aa: CASSLEAASGNTIYF
cdr3_nt: TGCGCCAGCAGCTTGGAGGCGGCCTCTGGAAACACCATATATTTT

j_call: TRBJ2-6
d_call: .
clone_size: .
v_call: TRBV2
cdr3_aa: CASSEGAYSGANVLTF
cdr3_nt: TGTGCCAGCAGTGAAGGGGCCTACTCTGGGGCCAACGTCCTGACTTTC

j_call: TRBJ2-7
d_call: TRBD1
clone_size: once
v_call: TRBV5-1
cdr3_aa: CASNDRGDEQYF
cdr3_nt: TGCGCCAGCAACGACAGGGGGGACGAGCAGTACTTC

j_call: TRBJ2-7
d_call: .
clone_size: .
v_call: TRBV18
cdr3_aa: CASSPMTGTYEQYF
cdr3_nt: TGTGCCAGCTCACCCATGACAGGCACCTACGAGCAGTACTTC

j_call: TRBJ2-7
d_call: TRBD1
clone_size: .
v_call: TRBV5-1
cdr3_aa: CASSPDRGRLGDEQYF
cdr3_nt: TGCGCCAGCAGCCCGGACAGGGGACGACTAGGCGACGAGCAGTACTTC

j_call: TRBJ2-2
d_call: TRBD2
clone_size: .
v_call: TRBV28
cdr3_aa: CASRLSGTPRTGELFF
cdr3_nt: TGTGCCAGCAGACTCAGCGGGACCCCGAGGACCGGGGAGCTGTTTTTT

j_call: TRBJ1-5
d_call: TRBD1
clone_size: .
v_call: TRBV10-3
cdr3_aa: CAISESTGQPGPGQPQHF
cdr3_nt: TGTGCCATCAGTGAGTCCACGGGACAGCCCGGACCGGGTCAGCCCCAGCATTTT

j_call: TRBJ2-3
d_call: .
clone_size: .
v_call: TRBV2
cdr3_aa: CASAGGYGNTDTQYF
cdr3_nt: TGTGCCAGCGCTGGAGGATATGGGAACACAGATACGCAGTATTTT

j_call: TRBJ1-1
d_call: .
clone_size: .
v_call: TRBV6-4
cdr3_aa: CASSDSPPGLLNTEAFF
cdr3_nt: TGTGCCAGCAGTGACTCTCCCCCAGGTCTGCTGAACACTGAAGCTTTCTTT

j_call: TRBJ2-7
d_call: .
clone_size: .
v_call: TRBV7-5
cdr3_aa: CVRSLRLRTSGSTYEQYF
cdr3_nt: TGTGTCAGAAGCTTACGTTTGCGGACTAGCGGGAGCACCTACGAGCAGTACTTC

j_call: TRBJ2-5
d_call: .
clone_size: .
v_call: TRBV5-1
cdr3_aa: CASSLATGAVQETQYF
cdr3_nt: TGCGCCAGCAGCTTGGCAACAGGTGCCGTCCAAGAGACCCAGTACTTC

j_call: TRBJ1-2
d_call: .
clone_size: .
v_call: TRBV12-3/TRBV12-4
cdr3_aa: CASSLGTRGGYTF
cdr3_nt: TGTGCCAGCAGTTTGGGGACGCGGGGGGGCTACACCTTC

j_call: TRBJ2-5
d_call: TRBD1
clone_size: .
v_call: TRBV19
cdr3_aa: CASSGDRTGGGETQYF
cdr3_nt: TGTGCCAGTAGTGGGGATCGGACAGGGGGAGGAGAGACCCAGTACTTC

j_call: TRBJ2-5
d_call: .
clone_size: .
v_call: TRBV18
cdr3_aa: CASSPPTANQETQYF
cdr3_nt: TGTGCCAGCTCACCACCGACAGCCAACCAAGAGACCCAGTACTTC

j_call: TRBJ2-2
d_call: .
clone_size: .
v_call: TRBV3-1/TRBV3-2
cdr3_aa: CASSQEAGAILAGELFF
cdr3_nt: TGTGCCAGCAGCCAAGAAGCAGGGGCAATCCTAGCCGGGGAGCTGTTTTTT

j_call: TRBJ2-3
d_call: .
clone_size: .
v_call: TRBV12-2
cdr3_aa: CASRSLSGGPCFQCTDTQYF
cdr3_nt: TGTGCAAGTCGCTCCCTGTCGGGAGGGCCTTGTTTTCAATGTACAGATACGCAGTATTTT

j_call: TRBJ2-1
d_call: .
clone_size: .
v_call: TRBV12-3/TRBV12-4
cdr3_aa: CASSRRSYNEQFF
cdr3_nt: TGTGCCAGCAGCCGTCGCTCCTACAATGAGCAGTTCTTC